These 14 T cell receptor beta chains originate from one sample sequenced in a study of tumor-infiltrating lymphocytes in primary liver carcinoma. Bulk tissue was left unsorted, and RNA and DNA were co-extracted from around 18-30 mg of it. Synthesis of TCR beta cDNA was carried out from approximately 500 ng total RNA with a constant-region primer. Slightly modified ARM-PCR, run as three nested multiplex PCR rounds, produced the TCR beta libraries. With TRBV1-TRBV30 forward primers and a C-beta reverse primer, the first two PCR rounds were run for approximately 9 cycles each. TCRdb reprocessed the multiplex PCR reads with MiXCR, giving one entry per CDR3 protein. Here the sample spans roughly 100,000 distinct CDR3 sequences, roughly 85% being singletons. The sample comprised liver tumor tissue from sampling region 3. The subset is: tumor region T3, left-lateral pole. These receptors were collected from a man aged 40-55 years with primary liver carcinoma and hepatitis B virus infection.

This sequence joins TRBV4-1 and TRBJ2-1; no clear D. Germline CDR1 is MGHRA and CDR2 is YSYEKL. The V end lost 3 bases, the J end lost 4 bases, and 19 bases lay between the germline ends. The CDR3 is 17 residues long. Here the CDR3 reads CASSQELKVPPYNEQFF. The CDR3 nucleotides read TGCGCCAGCAGCCAGGAACTGAAGGTCCCTCCATACAATGAGCAGTTCTTC.

In regard to this clonotype: The CDR3 carries no conserved terminal phenylalanine or tryptophan, so it likely arises from a read error. The limits of the CDR3 on the DNA are not certain, so only TCRdb's listed CDR3 is given. The V call is TRBV11-1, the J call TRBJ2-4; the table's D call TRBD2 went unverified against the DNA. The CDR3 sequence runs 17 residues, both termini included. CDR1 and CDR2 (germline): SGHAT, FQDESV (reference sequence). The CDR3 region is CASSYPGTSGTKNIHYL.

Turning to this clonotype: Sequence at one end of the junction differs from germline and may be a read error. This chain joins TRBV12-3 or TRBV12-4 and TRBJ2-2; tentative D call: TRBD2 (7 bases). There are 16 residues in the CDR3. The CDR3 sequence: CASSFGGAVSIGVLFF. The DNA for the CDR3 is TGTGCCAGCAGTTTTGGGGGGGCAGTAAGCATCGGGGTGCTGTTTTTT.

In the case of this clonotype: One base away lies a much larger clone, so this may be a sequencing read error. The V gene is TRBV24-1, the J gene TRBJ2-1; 8 nucleotides agree with TRBD2. The CDR3 runs 15 residues. Germline CDR1 is KGHDR and CDR2 is SFDVKD. In nucleotides, the CDR3 is TGTGTCACCAGTGACCCGGGAGGGAACTACAATGAGCAGTTCTTC. Its protein is CVTSDPGGNYNEQFF.

This clonotype showed up just once. The missing conserved phenylalanine or tryptophan at the end of this CDR3 makes a read error likely. The gene calls are TRBV4-2 and TRBJ1-1; a possible D gene is TRBD1 (5 bases). Germline V lookup: CDR1 LGHNA, CDR2 YNFKEQ. The CDR3 has 14 amino acids. The CDR3 sequence: CTSSLPGGNTEAFY. The CDR3 coding sequence is TGTACCAGCAGCCTGCCTGGGGGAAACACTGAAGCTTTCTAT.

Notes on this clonotype: The junction shows a germline mismatch at one end, possibly a read error. This chain links TRBV5-5 with TRBJ1-5, with TRBD1 identical over 7 bases. This CDR3 comprises 16 residues. Per germline, CDR1 SGHKS and CDR2 YYEKEE (reference sequence). CDR3 in DNA: TGTGCCAACAGCTCGGGACAGACGATTAGCAATCAGCCCAAGCATTTT. Translated: CANSSGQTISNQPKHF.

Notes on this clonotype: A junction boundary mismatches the germline segment, possibly from a read error. The gene calls are TRBV6-6 and TRBJ2-7; D tentatively reads TRBD1 or TRBD2 (5 bases each). CDR1 is MNHNY and CDR2 is SVGAGI in the germline V gene (reference sequence). The CDR3 runs to 14 residues. The CDR3 region has the DNA TGTGGCAGCAATTACCTGAGGGACGGTTACGAGCAGTACTTC. Translation: CGSNYLRDGYEQYF.

This clonotype has ten or more counts. The chain links TRBV12-5 to TRBJ2-1; TRBD1 is a possible D gene (6 bases). Germline CDR1 LGHNT, CDR2 FRNRAP. The germline V and J ends were trimmed by 6 bases and 1 base, with 10 bases remaining between them. This CDR3 is 14 amino acids long. Here the CDR3 DNA reads TGTGCTAGTGGAACAGGGTTGTCCTACAATGAGCAGTTCTTC. Its protein is CASGTGLSYNEQFF.

In regard to this clonotype: Germline and junction disagree at one end, which may indicate a read error. The chain is built from TRBV11-2 and TRBJ2-3, with D hard to call. CDR3 length: 13 residues. Germline CDR1 and CDR2: SGHAT and FQNNGV. The CDR3 DNA reads as TGTGTCAGCAGCTTAGATCGAGGAGATATGCAGTATTTT. This codes for CVSSLDRGDMQYF.

V and J are TRBV5-1 and TRBJ2-3, with unresolved D. In germline, CDR1 is SGHRS, CDR2 YFSETQ. There are 14 residues in the CDR3. Trimming pared 3 bases from V and 2 bases from J, leaving 10 bases between. CDR3 sequence reads: CASSSHEITDTQYF. CDR3 DNA: TGCGCCAGCAGCTCTCACGAAATCACAGATACGCAGTATTTT.

Points on this clonotype: As the CDR3 is not closed by the conserved phenylalanine or tryptophan, this likely results from a read error. This sequence joins TRBV5-1 and TRBJ2-1; TRBD2 might be the D (6 bases). Germline V gene sequence: CDR1 SGHRS, CDR2 YFSETQ. This CDR3 comprises 14 residues. Trimming took 2 bases from V and 8 from J, leaving 14 bases between them. CDR3 sequence (DNA): TGCGCCAGCAGCTTCCGTCGCGGGAATGATGAGCAGTTCCTC. Protein: CASSFRRGNDEQFL.

Worth noting for this clonotype: One junction end does not reproduce the germline sequence, and a read error may be involved. The genes are TRBV5-1 and TRBJ1-1, with D possibly TRBD1 on 5 matching bases. Germline V gene data show CDR1 as SGHRS and CDR2 as YFSETQ. This CDR3 is built from 15 residues. The chain's CDR3 is CTSSALPGSNTEAFF. Here the CDR3 DNA reads TGCACCAGCAGCGCCTTGCCAGGGAGCAACACTGAAGCTTTCTTT. Complete variable domain (other parts from reference TRBV5-1 and TRBJ1-1): KAGVTQTPRYLIKTRGQQVTLSCSPISGHRSVSWYQQTPGQGLQFLFEYFSETQRNKGNFPGRFSGRQFSNSRSEMNVSTLELGDSALYLCTSSALPGSNTEAFFGQGTRLTVV.

Notes on this clonotype: The junction shows a germline mismatch at one end, possibly a read error. The chain couples TRBV28 to TRBJ1-1, with TRBD1 as a possible D gene (5 bases). This CDR3 has 15 amino acids. The V gene's germline CDR1 is MDHEN and CDR2 SYDVKM. The CDR3: CASILATTGNTEAFF. The CDR3 DNA follows: TGTGCCAGCATTTTAGCGACAACAGGGAACACTGAAGCTTTCTTT.

The chain carries TRBV7-8 and TRBJ2-7; no reliable D call. Germline V gene lookup returns CDR1 SGHVS and CDR2 FQNEAQ. The CDR3 loop spans 13 amino acids. V lost 6 bases to trimming and J lost 4 bases, with 13 bases between them. CDR3 sequence: CASRLTLEYEQYF. The DNA of the CDR3 is TGTGCCAGCAGATTGACTCTCGAATACGAGCAGTACTTC.